This T cell receptor (beta chain) was profiled in a study of blood T cells in healthy people across ages. Turning to the study itself: About one barcoded beta molecule was captured per two T cells (by template switching). General study points: A roughly linear age-dependent decrease characterized TCR beta diversity per million T cells.

A second PCR, run for about 7 to 11 cycles, used a sample-barcoded 5' primer plus a J-beta primer mix. TCRdb ran MiXCR on the 5' RACE reads and lists one entry per CDR3 protein. The sample shows roughly 1.4 million distinct CDR3 sequences, approximately 63% of them seen only once. A few counts support this clonotype. Its matching antigen is unknown. V gave up 4 bases and J gave up 3 bases, with 13 bases separating them. The CDR3 runs to 14 residues. Looked up from germline, CDR1 is SGHRS and CDR2 is YFSETQ. Sample: blood. This rearrangement joins TRBV5-1 to TRBJ2-5; D might be TRBD1 (7 bases). The receptor was isolated from a man aged 18 to 29 in good health. CDR3 coding DNA: TGCGCCAGCAGCCCCGGAGGGGGCGAAGAGACCCAGTACTTC. Its translation: CASSPGGGEETQYF.